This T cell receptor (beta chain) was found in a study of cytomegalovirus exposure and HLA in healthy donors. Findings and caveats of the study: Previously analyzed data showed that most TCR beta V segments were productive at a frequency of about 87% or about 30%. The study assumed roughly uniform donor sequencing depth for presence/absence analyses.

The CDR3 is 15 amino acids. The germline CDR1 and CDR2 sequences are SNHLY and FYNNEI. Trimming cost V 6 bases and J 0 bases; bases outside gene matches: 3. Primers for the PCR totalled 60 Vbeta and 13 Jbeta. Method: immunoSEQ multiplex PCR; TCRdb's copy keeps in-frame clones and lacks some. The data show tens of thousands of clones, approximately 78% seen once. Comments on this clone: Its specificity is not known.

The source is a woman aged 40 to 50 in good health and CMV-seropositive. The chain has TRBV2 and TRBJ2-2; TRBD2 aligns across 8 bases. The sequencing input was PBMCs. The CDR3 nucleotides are TGTGCCAGCAGGCAGGGACTAGCGAACACCGGGGAGCTGTTTTTT. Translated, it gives CASRQGLANTGELFF.